This T cell receptor (beta chain) was sequenced for a study of T cell responses to AZD1222 COVID-19 vaccine. Findings and limits, study-wide: Spike-specific TCR repertoires showed rising breadth and depth after two AZD1222 doses. Only 5 or 6 AZD1222 recipients tested seropositive at baseline.

V shed 5 bases and J shed 3 bases, with 10 bases lying between them. There are 13 residues in the CDR3. Per the germline V gene, CDR1 is SEHNR and CDR2 is FQNEAQ (reference sequence). Produced via immunoSEQ multiplex PCR; TCRdb's table is partial and in-frame only. The table has approximately 190,000 clones, 92% seen once. Details on this clone: Antigen: not known.

This chain joins TRBV7-9 and TRBJ1-2; maybe TRBD1 (6 bases). This TCR was recovered from an adult in good health. Sequencing was performed on peripheral blood, taken on day 0 of AZD1222 vaccination. DNA of the CDR3: TGTGCCAGCAGCCCCCAGGGGCACTATGGCTACACCTTC. It yields the protein CASSPQGHYGYTF. The full variable domain, its missing parts supplied by reference TRBV7-9 and TRBJ1-2, is DTGVSQNPRHKITKRGQNVTFRCDPISEHNRLYWYRQTLGQGPEFLTYFQNEAQLEKSRLLSDRFSAERPKGSFSTLEIQRTEQGDSAMYLCASSPQGHYGYTFGSGTRLTVV.